Listed here are 5 T cell receptor beta chains from one sample, sequenced in a study of cytomegalovirus exposure and HLA in healthy donors. The PCR made use of 60 Vbeta and 13 Jbeta primers. Clones were read by immunoSEQ multiplex PCR, and TCRdb kept only the in-frame ones, dropping some. The sample holds about 200,000 clones, just over 75% seen once. The specimen was PBMCs. The receptor set was obtained from a young man in good health and CMV-seronegative.

The V gene is TRBV29-1, the J gene TRBJ1-5; 7 bases are shared with TRBD1. The CDR3 spans 12 residues. The ends lost 6 bases at V and 6 bases at J; junction bases unmatched: 5. The germline CDR1 and CDR2 sequences are SQVTM and ANQGSEA. DNA of the CDR3: TGCAGCGTCTCACAGGGGCGTCAGCCCCAGCATTTT. This gives the protein CSVSQGRQPQHF.

V is TRBV10-2 and J is TRBJ1-6; D ambiguous. The germline gives CDR1 WSHSY, CDR2 SAAADI. The CDR3 extends over 15 amino acids. Trimming pared 8 bases from V and 7 bases from J, leaving 18 bases between. The CDR3 here is CASRRGRERNSPLHF. In DNA form, the CDR3 reads TGCGCCAGCCGCCGCGGACGGGAAAGGAATTCACCCCTCCACTTT.

The J gene is TRBJ1-2, the V gene TRBV9; possibly TRBD1 for D (5 bases). The V end lost 3 bases, the J end lost 8 bases, and 20 bases lay between the germline ends. The CDR3 runs 15 residues. From germline, CDR1 is SGDLS and CDR2 YYNGEE. CDR3 bases: TGTGCCAGCAGCGCCCTGCTGGGGGGAGTTGGGGGCTACACCTTC. It is translated as CASSALLGGVGGYTF.

This chain connects TRBV9 to TRBJ2-7; 7 positions agree with TRBD1. From germline, CDR1 is SGDLS and CDR2 YYNGEE. V gave up 3 bases and J gave up 0 bases; unmatched junction bases: 3. The CDR3 is 14 residues long. The CDR3 DNA follows: TGTGCCAGCAGCGCGGGACAGAACTCCTACGAGCAGTACTTC. Protein sequence: CASSAGQNSYEQYF.

The gene calls are TRBV28 and TRBJ1-5, with a possible D match to TRBD1 (5 bases). The CDR3 is made up of 12 amino acids. Trimming took 8 bases from V and 6 from J, leaving 11 bases between them. Germline values: CDR1 MDHEN, CDR2 SYDVKM. This chain's CDR3 is CASRRDLQPQHF. CDR3 coding DNA: TGTGCCAGCCGGAGGGACCTTCAGCCCCAGCATTTT.